The clone carrying this T cell receptor beta chain showed up many times. As yet, its antigen is unknown. Aged 18 to 65, the patients had hyperthyroidism that was newly diagnosed and had lasted under 2 months. Diagnoses rested on clinical symptoms, serum thyroxine and TRAb, thyroid ultrasound and orbital computed tomography. TCR beta CDR3 regions were amplified from RNA. Carried out on the TCR CDR3, a first-round RT-PCR used the HTBI primer set. TCRdb re-called the multiplex PCR reads through MiXCR, storing one row per CDR3 protein. The sample has approximately 200,000 distinct CDR3 sequences; about 18% are singletons. This record comes from a study of T cells in Graves' hyperthyroidism and ophthalmopathy. Germline V CDR1 and CDR2: KGHDR, SFDVKD. CDR3 length: 13 amino acids. V lost 3 bases and J 3 bases, leaving 8 bases between the germline ends. Study findings and constraints: Blood also showed most of the thyroid clonotypes that were expanded above 0.001.

The material sequenced was blood. The receptor was isolated from a man between 35 and 55 years old with Graves' hyperthyroidism. The genes are TRBV24-1 and TRBJ2-7, with D hard to call. CDR3 in amino acids: CATSDRVSYEQYF. CDR3 nucleotide sequence: TGTGCCACCAGTGATCGTGTCAGCTACGAGCAGTACTTC.